This T cell receptor beta chain appears in the sequencing data of a study of radiation and T cells in renal cell carcinoma. Study-wide results and limits: Irradiated tumors held more dominant CDR3 motifs than control tumors.

Only in-frame clones appear in the TCRdb table, and some are missing; sequencing was by immunoSEQ multiplex PCR. The sample has about 15,000 clones, approximately 53% seen once. Treatment given: treatment-naive control, cytoreductive nephrectomy. The tumor was a clear cell renal cell carcinoma. Controls included a handful of female and about a dozen male donors, resected 2011 to 2014. This clone was seen a few times. Its target is unknown. The sample here was tumor tissue, taken from a patient whose treatment was nephrectomy without radiotherapy. This clonotype was obtained from a man aged 50 or older with renal cell carcinoma.

The CDR3 DNA reads as TGCGCCAGCAGCCAAGAAGGCCAGCGGGGCTTCTACGAGCAGTACTTC. This codes for CASSQEGQRGFYEQYF. The chain couples TRBV4-1 to TRBJ2-7, with TRBD2 identical over 7 bases. Per germline, CDR1 MGHRA and CDR2 YSYEKL. This CDR3 spans 16 amino acids. The V gene end was trimmed by 0 bases and the J gene end by 3 bases; junction bases not matched to a gene: 8.